This note documents a single TCR beta chain sequence. There are many counts of this clonotype. The clone's antigen remains unknown. Per-base quality was not reported, and no clone a single base away is much larger than it. To prepare the library, PCR was applied. For sequencing, a NextSeq 500 was employed. Bulk TCR libraries were prepared as previously described, using TCR primers listed in Table S5. Total RNA was purified with the Qiagen AllPrep DNA/RNA kit. Before any analysis, reads coming from multiple sequencing runs of the same library were combined into one pool. Processing in the source paper ran as follows. Only reads with exact TCR constant sequence were kept, trimmed to 150 nt, and grouped by their 12-nt molecular barcodes. Reads in each barcode group were sub-clustered using a 15% Levenshtein threshold, and a quality-weighted consensus sequence was built for each RNA molecule. Non-functional sequences were filtered out, along with any lower-count sequence sitting one edit away from another sequence. Based on a fit of two negative binomial distributions, barcode sub-clusters having less than 20% of the maximum read count were discarded. Through fastp at Q25 and MiXCR, TCRdb rebuilt clones from the public reads, retaining in-frame beta chains. Rows are combined by CDR3 protein, so each entry shows the most common genes and DNA. These V and J calls derive from TCRdb rather than the authors' analysis. The sample table contains fewer than 350,000 distinct CDR3 sequences; only one count was recorded for roughly 24% of them. The ten largest clones capture roughly 0.7% of the sample.

These data belong to a study of molecular identifiers for immune sequencing clone quantification (dated by TCRdb to the late 2010s). In the study overall: For a replicate experiment, RNA from roughly 20,000 or 100,000 naive CD8 T cells was divided into five aliquots, and four of the five aliquots were sequenced. CD8 T cells were used in a methods study to benchmark molecular-identifier clustering-based TCR repertoire sequencing (MIDCIRS) and TCR RNA copy counting. Overall study results and their limits: Spiked-in Jurkat TCR RNA equivalent to a single cell was reported to be detectable even among some 910,000 naive CD8 T cells. The naive libraries included spiked-in Jurkat TCR RNA (around 9 copies' worth), and this RNA is not part of the donor repertoire. The sizes of highly expanded clones could end up underestimated when identical TCR molecules share a barcode. Modeling indicated about 3 TCR RNA copies recovered per cell, compared with about 10 by digital PCR, which implies a capture efficiency of 25% to 35%. When barcode sub-clustering was omitted, TCR diversity was inflated by chimeric consensus sequences, with chimeras reaching as high as 47%. In CMV-specific effector cells, clones with more than 20 RNA copies contained over 99% of molecules, whereas in naive cells such clones contained under 1% of molecules.

Libraries of naive CD8 T cells were built from anywhere between roughly 19,000 and 1,000,000 sorted cells, with 10%, 30% or 50% of the purified RNA used. Naive CD8 T cells, defined as CD8+CD4-CCR7+CD45RA+, were FACS-sorted into RLT Plus buffer on a BD FACSAria II. To test detection sensitivity, Jurkat RNA equal to ten TCR copies was added to samples of 20,000-1,000,000 naive CD8 T cells. Enrichment of CD8 T cells was done with RosetteSep CD8+ T Cell Enrichment Cocktail plus Ficoll-Paque, and ACK red cell lysis came afterward. The CDR3, cysteine through phenylalanine, is 13 amino acids long. CDR3 DNA is the only sequence kept; it has 39 bases, read in frame from the first base. Trimming costs V 7 bases and J 7 bases, and their ends lie 14 bases apart.

The chain was built from TRBV12-3 or TRBV12-4 and TRBJ1-5; no D gene call is confident. The material sequenced was naive CD8+ T cells from blood, with Jurkat cell RNA spiked in. Interpreted using the paper, the cell subset or site label stands for: FACS-sorted CD8+CD4-CCR7+CD45RA+ naive T cells. The sequence was obtained from a human donor in good health. Some libraries in this study had Jurkat cell RNA spiked in. The DNA is as follows: TGTGCCAGCACTCCCATCGTGGGGCAGCCCCAGCATTTT. This yields the protein CASTPIVGQPQHF.